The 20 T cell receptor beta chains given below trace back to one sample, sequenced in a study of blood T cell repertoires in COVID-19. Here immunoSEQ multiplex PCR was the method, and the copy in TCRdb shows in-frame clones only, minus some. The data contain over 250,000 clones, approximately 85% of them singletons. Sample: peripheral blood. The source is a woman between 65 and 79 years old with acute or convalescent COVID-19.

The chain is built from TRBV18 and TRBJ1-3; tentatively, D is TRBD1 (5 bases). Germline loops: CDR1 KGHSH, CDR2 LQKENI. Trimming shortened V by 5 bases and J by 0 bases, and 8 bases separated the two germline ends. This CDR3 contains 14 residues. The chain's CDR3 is CASSYDSSGNTIYF. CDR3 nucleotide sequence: TGTGCCAGCTCATATGACAGCTCTGGAAACACCATATATTTT.

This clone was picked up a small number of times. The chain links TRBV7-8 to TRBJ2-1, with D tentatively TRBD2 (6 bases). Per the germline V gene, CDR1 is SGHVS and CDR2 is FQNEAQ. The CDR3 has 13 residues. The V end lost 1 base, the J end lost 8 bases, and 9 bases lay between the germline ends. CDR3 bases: TGTGCCAGCAGCTTAGGGAGGGAGTATGAGCAGTTCTTC. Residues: CASSLGREYEQFF.

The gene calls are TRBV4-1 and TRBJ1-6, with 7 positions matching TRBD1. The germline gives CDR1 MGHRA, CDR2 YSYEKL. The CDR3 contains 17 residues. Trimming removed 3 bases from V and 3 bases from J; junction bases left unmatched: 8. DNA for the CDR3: TGCGCCAGCAGCCAGGGGACAGCGAGGGGCTATAATTCACCCCTCCACTTT. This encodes CASSQGTARGYNSPLHF.

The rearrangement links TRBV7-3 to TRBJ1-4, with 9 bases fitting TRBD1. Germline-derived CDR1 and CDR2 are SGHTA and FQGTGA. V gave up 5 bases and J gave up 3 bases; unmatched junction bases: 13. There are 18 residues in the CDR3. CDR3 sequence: CASSPRGDRVGPNEKLFF. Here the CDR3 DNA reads TGTGCCAGCAGCCCGAGGGGGGACAGGGTAGGTCCTAATGAAAAACTGTTTTTT.

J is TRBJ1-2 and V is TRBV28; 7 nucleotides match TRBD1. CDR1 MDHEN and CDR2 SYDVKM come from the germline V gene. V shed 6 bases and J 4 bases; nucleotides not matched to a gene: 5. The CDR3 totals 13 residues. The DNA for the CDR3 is TGTGCCAGCAGGTTGGGACAGCCCTATGGCTACACCTTC. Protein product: CASRLGQPYGYTF.

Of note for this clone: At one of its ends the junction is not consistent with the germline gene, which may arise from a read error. The CDR3 DNA reads TGTGCCAGTAGTATCCGTACGGGCAGGGCGAACAACAATGAAGCTTTCTTT. Protein sequence: CASSIRTGRANNNEAFF. V and J are TRBV19 and TRBJ1-1, with D possibly TRBD1 on 5 matching bases. This CDR3 region has 17 residues. The germline V gene has CDR1 LNHDA and CDR2 SQIVND (reference sequence).

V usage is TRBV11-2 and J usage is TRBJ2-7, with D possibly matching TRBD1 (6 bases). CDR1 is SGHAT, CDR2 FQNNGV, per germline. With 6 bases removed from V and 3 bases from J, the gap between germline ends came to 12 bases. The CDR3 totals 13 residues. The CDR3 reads CASRQGLHYEQYF. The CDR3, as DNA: TGTGCCAGCAGGCAGGGGCTTCACTACGAGCAGTACTTC. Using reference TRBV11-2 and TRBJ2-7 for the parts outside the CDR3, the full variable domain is EAGVAQSPRYKIIEKRQSVAFWCNPISGHATLYWYQQILGQGPKLLIQFQNNGVVDDSQLPKDRFSAERLKGVDSTLKIQPAKLEDSAVYLCASRQGLHYEQYFGPGTRLTVT.

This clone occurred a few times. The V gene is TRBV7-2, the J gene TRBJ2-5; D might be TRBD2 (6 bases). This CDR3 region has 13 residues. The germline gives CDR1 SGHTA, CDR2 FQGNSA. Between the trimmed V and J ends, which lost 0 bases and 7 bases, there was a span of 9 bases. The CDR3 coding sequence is TGTGCCAGCAGCTTAGCGCGGGAAGGGACCCAGTACTTC. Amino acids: CASSLAREGTQYF.

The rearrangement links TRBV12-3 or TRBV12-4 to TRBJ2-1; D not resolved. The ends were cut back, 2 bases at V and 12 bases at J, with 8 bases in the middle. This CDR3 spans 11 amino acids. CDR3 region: CASSLPAGQFF. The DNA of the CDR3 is TGTGCCAGCAGTTTACCGGCAGGGCAGTTCTTC.

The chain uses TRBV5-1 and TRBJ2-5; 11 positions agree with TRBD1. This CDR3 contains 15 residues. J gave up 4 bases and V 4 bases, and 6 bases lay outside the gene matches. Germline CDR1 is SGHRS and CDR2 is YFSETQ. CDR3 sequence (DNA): TGCGCCAGCAGCAAAGGACAGGGGGCTATAGAGACCCAGTACTTC. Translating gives CASSKGQGAIETQYF.

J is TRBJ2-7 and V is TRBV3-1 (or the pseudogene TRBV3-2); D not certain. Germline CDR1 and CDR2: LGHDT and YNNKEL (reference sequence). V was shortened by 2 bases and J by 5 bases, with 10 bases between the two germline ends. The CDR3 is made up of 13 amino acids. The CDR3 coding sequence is TGTGCCAGCAGCCAACGATCTTCTAACGAGCAGTACTTC. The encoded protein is CASSQRSSNEQYF.

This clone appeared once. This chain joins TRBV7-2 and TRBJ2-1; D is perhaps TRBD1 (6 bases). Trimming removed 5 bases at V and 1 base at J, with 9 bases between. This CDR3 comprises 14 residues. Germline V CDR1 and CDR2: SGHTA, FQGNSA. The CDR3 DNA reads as TGTGCCAGCAGCCTGGACAGTTCCTACAATGAGCAGTTCTTC. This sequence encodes CASSLDSSYNEQFF.

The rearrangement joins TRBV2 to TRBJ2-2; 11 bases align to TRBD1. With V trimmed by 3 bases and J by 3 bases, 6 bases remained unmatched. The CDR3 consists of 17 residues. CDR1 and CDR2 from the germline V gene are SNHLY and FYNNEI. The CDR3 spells CASSDRTGGAYTGELFF. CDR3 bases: TGTGCCAGCAGTGACCGGACAGGGGGCGCTTACACCGGGGAGCTGTTTTTT.

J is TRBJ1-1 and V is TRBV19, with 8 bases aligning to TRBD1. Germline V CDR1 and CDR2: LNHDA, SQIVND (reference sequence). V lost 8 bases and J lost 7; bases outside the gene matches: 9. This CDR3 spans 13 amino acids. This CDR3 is CASGRQGTIEAFF. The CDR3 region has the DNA TGTGCCAGTGGCCGACAGGGGACTATTGAAGCTTTCTTT.

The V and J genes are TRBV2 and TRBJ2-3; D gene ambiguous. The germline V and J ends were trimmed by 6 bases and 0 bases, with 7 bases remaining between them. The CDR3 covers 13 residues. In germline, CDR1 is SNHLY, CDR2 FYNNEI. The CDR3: CASSWPSTDTQYF. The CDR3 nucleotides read TGTGCCAGCAGCTGGCCTAGCACAGATACGCAGTATTTT.

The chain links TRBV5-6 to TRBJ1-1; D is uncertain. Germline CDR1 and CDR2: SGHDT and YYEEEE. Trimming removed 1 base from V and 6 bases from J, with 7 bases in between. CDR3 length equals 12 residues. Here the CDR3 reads CASSLNTAEAFF. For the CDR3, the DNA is TGTGCCAGCAGCTTGAATACTGCTGAAGCTTTCTTT.

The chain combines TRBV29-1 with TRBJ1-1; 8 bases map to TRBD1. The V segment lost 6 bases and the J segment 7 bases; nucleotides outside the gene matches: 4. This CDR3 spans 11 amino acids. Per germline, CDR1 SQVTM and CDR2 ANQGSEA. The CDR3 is CSVTGGGEAFF. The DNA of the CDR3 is TGCAGCGTCACAGGGGGAGGTGAAGCTTTCTTT.

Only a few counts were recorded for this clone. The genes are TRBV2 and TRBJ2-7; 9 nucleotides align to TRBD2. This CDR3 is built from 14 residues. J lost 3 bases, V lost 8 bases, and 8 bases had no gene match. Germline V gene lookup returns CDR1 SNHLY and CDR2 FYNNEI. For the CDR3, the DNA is TGTGCCAGCGGAGGACTAGCGAGGAACTACGAGCAGTACTTC. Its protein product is CASGGLARNYEQYF.

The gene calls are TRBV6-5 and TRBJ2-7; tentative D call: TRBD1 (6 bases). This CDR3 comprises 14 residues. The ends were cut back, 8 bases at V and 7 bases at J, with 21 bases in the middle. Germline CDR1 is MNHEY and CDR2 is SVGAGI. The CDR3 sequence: CASGTQGARQEQYF. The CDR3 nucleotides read TGTGCCAGCGGAACACAGGGCGCGCGCCAAGAGCAGTACTTC.

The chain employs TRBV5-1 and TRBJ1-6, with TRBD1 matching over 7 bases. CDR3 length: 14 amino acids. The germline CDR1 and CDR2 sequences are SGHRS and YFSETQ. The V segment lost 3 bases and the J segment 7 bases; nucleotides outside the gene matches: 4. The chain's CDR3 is CASSYTGENSPLHF. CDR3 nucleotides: TGCGCCAGCAGCTATACAGGGGAAAATTCACCCCTCCACTTT.